Listed here is a single T cell receptor beta chain. Unique molecular identifiers featured in how the TCRbeta library was prepared. TCRdb reprocessed the PCR reads with MiXCR, giving one entry per CDR3 protein. The table has some 290,000 distinct CDR3 sequences, about 10% seen once; the top ten hold over 9.5%. These data are taken from a study of T-cell reconstitution after alpha-beta-depleted transplantation in children. In germline, CDR1 is MNHNS, CDR2 SASEGT. J lost 4 bases, V lost 2 bases, and 8 bases had no gene match. This CDR3 is 17 amino acids long. The source of this sequence is a human donor who donated a stem cell graft to a child with SCID. The rearrangement uses TRBV6-1 and TRBJ2-3; 11 bases align to TRBD2. The sequences come from PBMCs from the stem cell graft donor, collected from the stem cell graft. CDR3 loop: CASSELIAGGRADTQYF. The CDR3 coding sequence is TGTGCCAGCAGTGAATTAATAGCGGGGGGGCGGGCAGATACGCAGTATTTT.